Below, 5 T cell receptor beta chains from the same sample are listed, as sequenced in a study of T cell changes during pregnancy in multiple sclerosis. Libraries were prepared by immunoSEQ multiplex PCR; TCRdb keeps only in-frame clonotypes and omits some of them. The data hold more than 55,000 clones, with nearly 95% observed a single time. Sequenced here: peripheral blood, sampled in the first trimester of pregnancy. These receptors were collected from a female donor with multiple sclerosis, enrolled in a pregnancy study.

The chain carries TRBV4-3 and TRBJ2-2, with 11 nucleotides matching TRBD1. Per the germline V gene, CDR1 is LGHNA and CDR2 is YSLEER. V lost 1 base and J lost 11; bases outside the gene matches: 3. The CDR3 sequence is 14 residues long. The CDR3 sequence: CASSQGTGGAELFF. The CDR3 region has the DNA TGCGCCAGCAGCCAAGGGACAGGGGGCGCAGAGCTGTTTTTT.

The chain recombines TRBV7-9 with TRBJ2-2; D is possibly TRBD2 (6 bases). V was cut by 5 bases and J by 3 bases, with 13 bases left in between. The CDR3 is 15 residues long. Germline values: CDR1 SEHNR, CDR2 FQNEAQ (reference sequence). The CDR3: CASSPRRGDTGELFF. The CDR3 DNA reads as TGTGCCAGCAGCCCCCGGAGGGGTGACACCGGGGAGCTGTTTTTT.

CDR3 protein: CASSFEGGANGELFF. CDR3 nucleotide sequence: TGTGCCAGCAGCTTCGAGGGAGGGGCGAACGGGGAGCTGTTTTTT. V and J are TRBV5-5 and TRBJ2-2; 7 nucleotides line up with TRBD2. Germline CDR1 SGHKS, CDR2 YYEKEE (reference sequence). V lost 2 bases to trimming and J lost 7 bases; unmatched junction nucleotides: 8. The CDR3 consists of 15 residues.

The rearrangement uses TRBV4-3 and TRBJ2-5; 12 bases align to TRBD2. The CDR3 spans 15 residues. The V and J ends lost 1 base and 4 bases, in that order; junction bases with no gene match: 1. Germline CDR1 LGHNA, CDR2 YSLEER. CDR3 amino acids: CASSQGTSGAETQYF. In nucleotides, the CDR3 is TGCGCCAGCAGCCAAGGGACTAGCGGGGCAGAGACCCAGTACTTC.

This chain joins TRBV27 and TRBJ2-3; the match to TRBD2 covers 13 bases. The CDR3 runs 18 residues. Trimming at V came to 3 bases and at J to 1 base, leaving 7 bases not matched to a gene. Per germline, CDR1 MNHEY and CDR2 SMNVEV (reference sequence). CDR3 region: CASSFTLAGGQGTDTQYF. CDR3 sequence (DNA): TGTGCCAGCAGTTTTACACTAGCGGGGGGGCAAGGCACAGATACGCAGTATTTT.